This T cell receptor beta chain was recovered during a study of tumor and adjacent non-tumor tissue in lung cancer. The overall study: Patients were aged about 30 to 76, roughly 9 men and about five women, stage I to III.

The CDR3 is 12 amino acids. Germline-derived CDR1 and CDR2 are SQVTM and ANQGSEA. V was cut by 7 bases and J by 7 bases, with 17 bases left in between. A modified ARM-PCR protocol with three rounds of nested PCR amplified TCRbeta. Using its own MiXCR run on the multiplex PCR reads, TCRdb lists one record per CDR3 protein. The repertoire includes 85,000 to 100,000 distinct CDR3 sequences, 67% of them detected once, and about 18% sits in the top ten. General study findings and limits: Significantly higher TCR diversity was found in tumor than normal lung. Normal lung showed higher cumulative top 100 clone frequency than tumor.

No cell sorting was done before RNA was extracted from the tissue. Chemotherapy-naive patients with new lung cancer underwent thoracic surgery in China, August–late 2014. This clonotype was recorded at least ten times. As yet, its antigen is unknown. This TCR derives from a man between 60 and 75 years old with non-small cell lung cancer. The chain combines TRBV29-1 with TRBJ2-7, with TRBD2 as a possible D gene (6 bases). The specimen was lung tumor tissue. The DNA for the CDR3 is TGCAGCGCCGGGAGTGGGACGGAGGAGCAGTACTTC. Its protein product is CSAGSGTEEQYF.